The clone carrying this T cell receptor (beta chain) was detected a few times. The antigen is undetermined. The source of the sample is a study of identical twins. Study observations and caveats: Conclusions were drawn cross-sectionally by statistical analysis, without following the same donors. Twin-shared out-of-frame alpha sequences were enriched for low generation probability. Abundant beta clonotypes from cord blood bore fewer insertions; memory repertoires lacked this pattern.

A single record per CDR3 protein comes from TCRdb applying MiXCR to the 5' RACE reads. Among 450,000 to 650,000 distinct CDR3 sequences listed, nearly 10% were seen once. This sample also appeared in a second study, on yellow fever vaccine responses in identical twins.

The TCR sequence derives from a young woman in good health. The sequencing input was PBMCs.

The CDR3 sequence is CASSPTFGPASQETQYF. In nucleotides, the CDR3 is TGTGCCAGCAGCCCAACTTTTGGACCGGCTAGCCAAGAGACCCAGTACTTC. The rearrangement uses TRBV7-8 and TRBJ2-5; D ambiguous. Germline V lookup: CDR1 SGHVS, CDR2 FQNEAQ. Between the trimmed V and J ends, which lost 5 bases and 1 base, there was a span of 20 bases. This CDR3 is 17 amino acids long.